Each of the 5 T cell receptor beta chains below was sequenced from the same sample in a study of blood T cell repertoires in COVID-19. TCRdb keeps only in-frame clones here, not all; method: immunoSEQ multiplex PCR. This table holds approximately 100,000 clones, 69% found once. Material: peripheral blood. The origin of the receptors is a man at least 80 years old with acute or convalescent COVID-19.

The chain carries TRBV6-2 or TRBV6-3 and TRBJ2-3; perhaps TRBD2 as D (6 bases). Trimming removed 3 bases from V and 4 bases from J, with 20 bases in between. The CDR3 loop spans 17 amino acids. Germline V CDR1 and CDR2: MNHEY, SVGEGT. The DNA of the CDR3 is TGTGCCAGCAGTTATCGACTAGGGAGCTCGTTGCCAGATACGCAGTATTTT. Residues: CASSYRLGSSLPDTQYF.

The chain joins TRBV28 to TRBJ2-1; tentatively, D is TRBD2 (6 bases). The V gene lost 5 bases and the J gene lost 13 bases, with 21 bases spanning the gap. Germline V gene lookup returns CDR1 MDHEN and CDR2 SYDVKM. This CDR3 spans 14 amino acids. The chain's CDR3 is CASSPRWDSFPQFF. The CDR3 DNA follows: TGTGCCAGCAGTCCCCGCTGGGACTCCTTCCCCCAGTTCTTC.

This clone has a single count. This rearrangement joins TRBV27 to TRBJ2-3, with a weak D call TRBD1 (5 bases). Trimming cost V 5 bases and J 12 bases, with 18 bases left between them. The germline CDR1 and CDR2 sequences are MNHEY and SMNVEV (reference sequence). CDR3 size: 13 residues. CDR3 residues: CASSPPGAPPQYF. The DNA of the CDR3 is TGTGCCAGCAGTCCCCCTGGGGCACCCCCTCAGTATTTT.

The chain is built from TRBV3-1 (or the pseudogene TRBV3-2) and TRBJ2-1; D unresolved. This CDR3 is 13 amino acids long. The V gene lost 4 bases and the J gene lost 7 bases, with 11 bases spanning the gap. The germline CDR1 and CDR2 sequences are LGHDT and YNNKEL (reference sequence). CDR3 DNA sequence: TGTGCCAGCAGCCTCATAGCTGGGAATGAGCAGTTCTTC. This sequence encodes CASSLIAGNEQFF.

The rearrangement joins TRBV28 to TRBJ2-1; possible D gene TRBD1, 5 bases. The CDR3 has 14 residues. Germline values: CDR1 MDHEN, CDR2 SYDVKM. With 3 bases removed from V and 5 bases from J, the gap between germline ends came to 11 bases. The CDR3 spells CASSFYQGNNEQFF. The CDR3 nucleotides read TGTGCCAGCAGTTTTTATCAGGGTAACAATGAGCAGTTCTTC.